A single sample is the source of the 4 T cell receptor beta chains below, sequenced in a study of cytomegalovirus exposure and HLA in healthy donors. PCR employed 60 Vbeta and 13 Jbeta primers. The protocol was immunoSEQ multiplex PCR, while the TCRdb copy is restricted to in-frame clones and leaves out a portion. The profile covers approximately 190,000 clones, with over 65% appearing a single time and 2% to 3% taken by the ten largest. Sequenced sample: PBMCs. The receptors were sampled from a woman in her fifties or sixties in good health and CMV-seropositive.

The V gene is TRBV30, the J gene TRBJ1-2; no clear D gene. CDR1 and CDR2 (germline): GTSNPN, SVGIG (reference sequence). The V end was cut by 4 bases, the J end by 4 bases, with 13 bases between. There are 13 residues in the CDR3. The CDR3 sequence: CAWMARRFYGYTF. The DNA of the CDR3 is TGTGCCTGGATGGCCAGGCGCTTCTATGGCTACACCTTC.

With regard to this clone: A read error may produce the germline difference seen at one junction end. Other DNA sequences in this sample translate to the same CDR3. The rearrangement joins TRBV13 to TRBJ2-3, with 7 positions matching TRBD1. The CDR3 covers 14 residues. Germline lookup yields CDR1 PRHDT and CDR2 FYEKMQ (reference sequence). CDR3 coding DNA: TGTGCCAGCAGATCCCCGTCGGGGACAGATACACAGTATTTT. Translation: CASRSPSGTDTQYF.

Details on this clone: The sample holds other DNA sequences that translate to the same CDR3. The chain uses TRBV5-1 and TRBJ2-1; 7 bases align to TRBD2. V shed 0 bases, J shed 3 bases, and the junction held 6 bases outside the gene matches. Germline CDR1 reads SGHRS; CDR2 reads YFSETQ. This CDR3 comprises 16 residues. In DNA form, the CDR3 reads TGCGCCAGCAGCTTGGGTCAGCGGGGCCGCTACAATGAGCAGTTCTTC. Its translation: CASSLGQRGRYNEQFF.

This chain connects TRBV6-5 to TRBJ2-7, with D possibly matching TRBD2 (6 bases). Per germline, CDR1 MNHEY and CDR2 SVGAGI. The length of the CDR3 is 11 residues. V was clipped by 6 bases and J by 5 bases, with 8 bases between them. CDR3 DNA sequence: TGTGCCAGCAGGAGGAGGGACGAGCAGTACTTC. Its translation is CASRRRDEQYF.